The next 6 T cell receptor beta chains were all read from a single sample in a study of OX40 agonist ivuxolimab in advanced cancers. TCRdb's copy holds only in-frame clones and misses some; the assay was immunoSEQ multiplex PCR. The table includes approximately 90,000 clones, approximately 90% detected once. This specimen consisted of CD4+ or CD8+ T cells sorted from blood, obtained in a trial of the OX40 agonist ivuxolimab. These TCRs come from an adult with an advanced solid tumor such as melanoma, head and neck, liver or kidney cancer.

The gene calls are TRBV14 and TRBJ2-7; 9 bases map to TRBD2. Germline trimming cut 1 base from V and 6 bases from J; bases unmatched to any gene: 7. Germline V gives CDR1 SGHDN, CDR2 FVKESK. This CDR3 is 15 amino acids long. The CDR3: CASSQALAGSSEQYF. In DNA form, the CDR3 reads TGTGCCAGCAGCCAAGCCCTAGCGGGAAGTTCCGAGCAGTACTTC.

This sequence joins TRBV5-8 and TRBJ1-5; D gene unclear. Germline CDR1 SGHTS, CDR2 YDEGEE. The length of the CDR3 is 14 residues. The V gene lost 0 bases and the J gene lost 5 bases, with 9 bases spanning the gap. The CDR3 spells CASSLEVQHQPQHF. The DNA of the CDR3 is TGTGCCAGCAGCTTGGAAGTCCAACATCAGCCCCAGCATTTT.

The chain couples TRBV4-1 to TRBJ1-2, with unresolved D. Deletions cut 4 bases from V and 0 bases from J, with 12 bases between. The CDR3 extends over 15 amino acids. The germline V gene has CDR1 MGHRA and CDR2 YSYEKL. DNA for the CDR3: TGCGCCAGCAGCCTCTCTCGGGAAGCTAACTATGGCTACACCTTC. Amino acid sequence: CASSLSREANYGYTF.

CDR3 sequence reads: CASRAGLPSWGNYGYTF. The DNA for the CDR3 is TGTGCCAGCAGAGCGGGACTTCCGAGCTGGGGAAACTATGGCTACACCTTC. The chain combines TRBV28 with TRBJ1-2; D is perhaps TRBD1 (5 bases). Germline loops: CDR1 MDHEN, CDR2 SYDVKM. With 6 bases removed from V and 2 bases from J, the gap between germline ends came to 22 bases. This CDR3 comprises 17 residues.

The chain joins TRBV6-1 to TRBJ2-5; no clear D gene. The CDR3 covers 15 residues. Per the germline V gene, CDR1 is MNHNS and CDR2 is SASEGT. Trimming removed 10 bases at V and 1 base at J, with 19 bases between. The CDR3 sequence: CATGPPRPIQETQYF. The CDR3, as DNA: TGTGCCACCGGCCCCCCTAGACCGATCCAAGAGACCCAGTACTTC.

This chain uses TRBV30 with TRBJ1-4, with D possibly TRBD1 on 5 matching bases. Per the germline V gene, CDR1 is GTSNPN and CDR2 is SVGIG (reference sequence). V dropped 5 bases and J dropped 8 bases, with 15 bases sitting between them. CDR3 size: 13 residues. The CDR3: CAWSRDLGEKLFF. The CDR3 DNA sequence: TGTGCCTGGTCCCGGGACCTCGGAGAAAAACTGTTTTTT.